This T cell receptor beta chain was found in a study of T cell responses to AZD1222 COVID-19 vaccine. Study-wide background: Analysis merged second doses at about 4 or about 12 weeks. Study results and limitations: Donors skewed white British and female; clonal diversity was possibly underestimated. Spike-specific TCR depth and breadth grew after two AZD1222 doses. Reportedly, close to half of spike-specific TCRs are directed against unmutated variant regions.

A word on this clone: Its specificity is not known.

Sequenced by immunoSEQ multiplex PCR; TCRdb stores in-frame clones only, minus some. The sample yields tens of thousands of clones, approximately 85% seen once. The sequence was obtained from an adult in good health. The sample here was peripheral blood, taken on day 0 of AZD1222 vaccination.

CDR3 sequence reads: CASSVIRPGTEAFF. The CDR3 region has the DNA TGTGCCAGCAGCGTAATTAGACCTGGGACTGAAGCTTTCTTT. This chain joins TRBV9 and TRBJ1-1; D gene uncertain. The germline V gene has CDR1 SGDLS and CDR2 YYNGEE. V dropped 1 base and J dropped 5 bases, with 12 bases sitting between them. The CDR3 is 14 amino acids.